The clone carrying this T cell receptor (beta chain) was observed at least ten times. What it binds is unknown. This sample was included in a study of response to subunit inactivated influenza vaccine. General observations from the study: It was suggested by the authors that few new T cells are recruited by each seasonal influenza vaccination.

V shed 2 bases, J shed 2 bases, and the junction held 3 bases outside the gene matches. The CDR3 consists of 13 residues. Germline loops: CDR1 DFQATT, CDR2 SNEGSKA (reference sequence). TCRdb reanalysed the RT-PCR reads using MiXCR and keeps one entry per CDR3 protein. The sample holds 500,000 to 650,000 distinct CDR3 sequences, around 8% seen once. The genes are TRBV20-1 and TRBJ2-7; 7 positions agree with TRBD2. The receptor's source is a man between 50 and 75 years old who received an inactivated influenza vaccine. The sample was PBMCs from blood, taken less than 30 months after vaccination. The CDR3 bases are TGCAGTGCTAGACGCGGGAGTACCTACGAGCAGTACTTC. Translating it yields CSARRGSTYEQYF.